This TCR beta chain derives from a study of T-cell reconstitution after alpha-beta-depleted transplantation in children. General study results and limits: The high TCRbeta diversity at day 60 in some patients came from surviving recipient T cells and thymic progenitors. Newly made T cells mostly supplied T-cell counts and diversity one year after transplant. Reportedly, only several hundred clones from non-depleted graft cells drove alpha-beta T-cell counts at about two months.

Unique molecular identifiers were built into the TCRbeta library. A single record per CDR3 protein comes from TCRdb applying MiXCR to the PCR reads. Of hundreds of thousands of distinct CDR3 sequences listed, around 14% are singletons. This clonotype was seen ten or more times. Its antigen remains unidentified. V gave up 4 bases and J gave up 0 bases; unmatched junction bases: 9. Germline-derived CDR1 and CDR2 are LGHNA and YNFKEQ. The CDR3 contains 17 residues. J is TRBJ1-5 and V is TRBV4-2; TRBD1 agrees at 7 bases. The TCR was taken from a girl aged 2 to 9 with congenital amegakaryocytic thrombocytopenia, due to receive a stem cell transplant. This specimen was PBMCs, taken before TCRalphabeta/CD19-depleted stem cell transplant. The CDR3 sequence is CASSPRTGPYSNQPQHF. The CDR3 nucleotides are TGTGCCAGCAGCCCGCGGACAGGCCCTTATAGCAATCAGCCCCAGCATTTT.